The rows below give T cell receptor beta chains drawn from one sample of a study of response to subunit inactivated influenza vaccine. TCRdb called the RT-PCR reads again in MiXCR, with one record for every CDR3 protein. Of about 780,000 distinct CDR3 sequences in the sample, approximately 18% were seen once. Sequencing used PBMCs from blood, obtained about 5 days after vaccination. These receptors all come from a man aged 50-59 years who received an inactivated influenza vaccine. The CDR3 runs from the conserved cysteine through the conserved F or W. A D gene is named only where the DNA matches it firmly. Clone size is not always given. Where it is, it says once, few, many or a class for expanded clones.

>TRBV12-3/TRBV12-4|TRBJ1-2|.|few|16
TGTGCCAGCAGATATGGGATCGGCCAGCTAGACTATGGCTACACCTTC
CASRYGIGQLDYGYTF
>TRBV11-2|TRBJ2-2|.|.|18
TGTGCCAGCAGCTCCAATAACAGGGTGTCGGTGGGGACCGGGGAGCTGTTTTTT
CASSSNNRVSVGTGELFF
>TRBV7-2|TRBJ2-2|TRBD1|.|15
TGTGCCAGCAGCTTCCGGGACAGGCGGACCGGGGAGCTGTTTTTT
CASSFRDRRTGELFF
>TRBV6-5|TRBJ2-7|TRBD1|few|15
TGTGCCAGCAGTTTTCCTGGGACAGGGTTGAACGAGCAGTACTTC
CASSFPGTGLNEQYF
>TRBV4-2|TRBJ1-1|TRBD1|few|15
TGTGCCAGCAGCCAGTATCAGGGGGCAGACACTGAAGCTTTCTTT
CASSQYQGADTEAFF
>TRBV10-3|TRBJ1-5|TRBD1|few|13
TGTGCCATCAGCGGGACAGGGAATCAGCCCCAGCATTTT
CAISGTGNQPQHF
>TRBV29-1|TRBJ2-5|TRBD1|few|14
TGCAGCGCCGGGACAGGGGCCCTACAAGAGACCCAGTACTTC
CSAGTGALQETQYF
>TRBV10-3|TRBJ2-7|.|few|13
TGTGCCATCTCGCGGGGGACAGACTACGAGCAGTACTTC
CAISRGTDYEQYF
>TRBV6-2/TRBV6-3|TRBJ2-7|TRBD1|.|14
TGTGCCAGCAGTCAATGGACAGGGACCTACGAGCAGTACTTC
CASSQWTGTYEQYF
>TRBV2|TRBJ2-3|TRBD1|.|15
TGTGCCAGCAGTAAGGACAGGGACCTCACAGATACGCAGTATTTT
CASSKDRDLTDTQYF
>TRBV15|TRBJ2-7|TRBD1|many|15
TGTGCCACCAGCAGCCGGACAGGGGGTTTGTACGAGCAGTACTTC
CATSSRTGGLYEQYF
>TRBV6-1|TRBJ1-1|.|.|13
TGTGCCAGCAGTCCACCCGGACGGCCCGAAGCTTTCTTT
CASSPPGRPEAFF
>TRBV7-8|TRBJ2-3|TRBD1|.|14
TGTGCCAGCAGCTTGGGGACAGGGAGAGATACGCAGTATTTT
CASSLGTGRDTQYF
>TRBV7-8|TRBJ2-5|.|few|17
TGTGCCAGCAGCTTAGAATTTATTAGACTAGTCGATGAGACCCAGTACTTC
CASSLEFIRLVDETQYF
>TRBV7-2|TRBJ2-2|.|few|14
TGTGCCAGCAGCCCCCGGGGTTGGAACGGGGAGCTGTTTTTT
CASSPRGWNGELFF
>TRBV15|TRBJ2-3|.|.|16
TGTGCCACCAGCAGAGCCTTGGCGGGGAGCACAGATACGCAGTATTTT
CATSRALAGSTDTQYF
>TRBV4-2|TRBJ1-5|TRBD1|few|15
TGTGCCAGCAGCCACGACAGGGGTAGCAATCAGCCCCAGCATTTT
CASSHDRGSNQPQHF
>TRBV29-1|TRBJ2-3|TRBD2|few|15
TGCAGCGTTGATGGGACTAGCGGGAGGACAGATACGCAGTATTTT
CSVDGTSGRTDTQYF
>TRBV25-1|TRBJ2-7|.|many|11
TGTGCCAGCAGTGTTCTATACGAGCAGTACTTC
CASSVLYEQYF
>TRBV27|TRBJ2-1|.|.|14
TGTGCCACTAGTCGTGACAGAATCTACAATGAGCAGTTCTTC
CATSRDRIYNEQFF
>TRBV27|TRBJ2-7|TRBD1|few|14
TGTGCCAGCAGTTCCGGGACAGAGCCCTCCGAGCAGTACTTC
CASSSGTEPSEQYF
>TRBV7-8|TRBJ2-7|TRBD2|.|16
TGTGCCAGCAGCCTGGCGGGACTAGCGGATCCCTACGAGCAGTACTTC
CASSLAGLADPYEQYF
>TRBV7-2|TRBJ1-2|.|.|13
TGTGCCAGCAGCCCTCAGAAAAACTATGGCTACACCTTC
CASSPQKNYGYTF
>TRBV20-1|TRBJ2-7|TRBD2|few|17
TGCAGTGCTACACCGGGACTAGCGGGGGGCTTGGTCTACGAGCAGTACTTC
CSATPGLAGGLVYEQYF
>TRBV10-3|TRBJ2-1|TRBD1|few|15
TGTGCCATCAGGGGAGACAGGGGCAGCTACAATGAGCAGTTCTTC
CAIRGDRGSYNEQFF
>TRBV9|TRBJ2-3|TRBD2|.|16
TGTGCCAGCAGCTTAAGTAGCGGGAGGGGGACAGATACGCAGTATTTT
CASSLSSGRGTDTQYF
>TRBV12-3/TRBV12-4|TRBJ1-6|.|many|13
TGTGCCAGCAGTTTAGGGGGGCTAGCGCCCCTCCACTTT
CASSLGGLAPLHF
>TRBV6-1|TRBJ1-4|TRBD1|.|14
TGTGCCAGCAGTCCGGGGACAGGGACTGAAAAACTGTTTTTT
CASSPGTGTEKLFF